The 13 T cell receptor beta chains below were found in one sample sequenced in a study of cytomegalovirus exposure and HLA in healthy donors. PCR involved 60 Vbeta and 13 Jbeta primers. Generated by immunoSEQ multiplex PCR, the TCRdb table keeps only in-frame clones and is missing some. Among 30,000 to 40,000 clones, approximately 82% were seen once, and the ten largest hold 3.6%. Sequenced: PBMCs. The receptors originated from a woman between 18 and 29 years old in good health and CMV-seronegative.

This clone was seen a handful of times. The chain joins TRBV4-1 to TRBJ1-5; 7 nucleotides agree with TRBD1. V shed 0 bases and J 5 bases; nucleotides not matched to a gene: 4. In germline, CDR1 is MGHRA, CDR2 YSYEKL. This CDR3 is 15 amino acids long. CDR3 bases: TGCGCCAGCAGCCAAGAGGTAACAGGGGATCAGCCCCAGCATTTT. It specifies CASSQEVTGDQPQHF.

A word on this clone: One junction end disagrees with the germline gene, perhaps due to a read error. The chain joins TRBV25-1 to TRBJ1-2, with TRBD1 identical over 9 bases. The CDR3 has 16 residues. Germline values: CDR1 MGHDK, CDR2 SYGVNS. As DNA, the CDR3 is TGTGCCAGCAGTGAACTCCGGGACAGGGACGAGAGGGGCTACCCCTTC. This gives the protein CASSELRDRDERGYPF.

The rearrangement joins TRBV14 to TRBJ2-1, with D possibly matching TRBD1 (5 bases). CDR1 and CDR2 (germline): SGHDN, FVKESK. The V end lost 3 bases, the J end lost 1 base, and 10 bases lay between the germline ends. The CDR3 sequence is 15 residues long. The DNA of the CDR3 is TGTGCCAGCAGCCATGTAGGGGCTTCCTACAATGAGCAGTTCTTC. As protein: CASSHVGASYNEQFF.

The genes are TRBV29-1 and TRBJ1-2; D ambiguous. From germline, CDR1 is SQVTM and CDR2 ANQGSEA. This CDR3 region has 12 residues. The V end lost 7 bases, the J end lost 8 bases, and 17 bases lay between the germline ends. In DNA, the CDR3 is TGCAGCGGAAGCGGAGGGAATGCCGGCTACACCTTC. This codes for CSGSGGNAGYTF.

The sample holds one count of this clone. The chain couples TRBV7-9 to TRBJ2-1; maybe TRBD2 (6 bases). Germline CDR1 and CDR2: SEHNR and FQNEAQ (reference sequence). CDR3 size: 15 residues. The germline V and J ends were trimmed by 6 bases and 6 bases, with 18 bases remaining between them. Here the CDR3 reads CASRTPLLASNEQFF. CDR3 bases: TGTGCCAGCAGAACGCCCCTTCTAGCGTCCAATGAGCAGTTCTTC.

This clone was counted only a few times. The chain recombines TRBV9 with TRBJ2-7; D is perhaps TRBD2 (6 bases). The CDR3 contains 14 residues. Trimming left V 0 bases short and J 3 bases short, with 10 bases between. The germline gives CDR1 SGDLS, CDR2 YYNGEE. The CDR3 spells CASSVGETSYEQYF. In DNA form, the CDR3 reads TGTGCCAGCAGCGTAGGTGAGACTAGCTACGAGCAGTACTTC.

The chain joins TRBV2 to TRBJ1-6, with a possible D match to TRBD1 (6 bases). CDR1 and CDR2 from the germline V gene are SNHLY and FYNNEI. The length of the CDR3 is 14 residues. Trimming took 0 bases from V and 7 from J, leaving 7 bases between them. The CDR3 DNA sequence: TGTGCCAGCAGTGAAGCAGGGGGAAATTCACCCCTCCACTTT. Translating gives CASSEAGGNSPLHF.

The chain couples TRBV29-1 to TRBJ1-3; 7 nucleotides agree with TRBD1. There are 14 residues in the CDR3. The germline gives CDR1 SQVTM, CDR2 ANQGSEA. With V trimmed by 3 bases and J by 4 bases, 6 bases remained unmatched. The CDR3 here is CSVEAGGKGNTIYF. The CDR3 region has the DNA TGCAGCGTTGAGGCAGGGGGAAAAGGAAACACCATATATTTT. The full variable domain, with the rest looked up from reference TRBV29-1 and TRBJ1-3, is SAVISQKPSRDICQRGTSLTIQCQVDSQVTMMFWYRQQPGQSLTLIATANQGSEATYESGFVIDKFPISRPNLTFSTLTVSNMSPEDSSIYLCSVEAGGKGNTIYFGEGSWLTVV.

The rearrangement uses TRBV7-9 and TRBJ2-5, with D perhaps matching TRBD2 (6 bases). This CDR3 comprises 15 residues. CDR1 SEHNR and CDR2 FQNEAQ come from the germline V gene (reference sequence). V lost 5 bases to trimming and J lost 2 bases, with 15 bases between them. CDR3 sequence: CASSPYREWQETQYF. The CDR3 DNA reads TGTGCCAGCAGCCCCTACCGGGAGTGGCAAGAGACCCAGTACTTC.

V usage is TRBV27 and J usage is TRBJ1-5, with D perhaps TRBD1 (5 bases). The CDR3 is 14 residues long. Germline lookup yields CDR1 MNHEY and CDR2 SMNVEV (reference sequence). V lost 4 bases to trimming and J lost 6 bases, with 13 bases between them. The CDR3 region has the DNA TGTGCCAGCAGTTCGCTTTGGGGGGTTCAGCCCCAGCATTTT. As protein: CASSSLWGVQPQHF.

The chain uses TRBV30 and TRBJ2-7; D might be TRBD1 (6 bases). Germline-derived CDR1 and CDR2 are GTSNPN and SVGIG (reference sequence). This CDR3 comprises 14 residues. Trimming shortened V by 4 bases and J by 2 bases, and 15 bases separated the two germline ends. The CDR3 spells CAWNLDSGPYEQYF. The CDR3 DNA is TGTGCCTGGAACCTGGACAGTGGTCCCTACGAGCAGTACTTC. Complete variable domain (other parts from reference TRBV30 and TRBJ2-7): SQTIHQWPATLVQPVGSPLSLECTVEGTSNPNLYWYRQAAGRGLQLLFYSVGIGQISSEVPQNLSASRPQDRQFILSSKKLLLSDSGFYLCAWNLDSGPYEQYFGPGTRLTVT.

CDR3 nucleotides: TGTGCCAGCTCCCTTACTAGCGGGAGGGTAGATACGCAGTATTTT. Amino acids: CASSLTSGRVDTQYF. The chain couples TRBV9 to TRBJ2-3; 13 positions match TRBD2. The CDR3 length is 15 residues. The V and J ends lost 7 bases and 5 bases, in that order; junction bases with no gene match: 7. Germline-derived CDR1 and CDR2 are SGDLS and YYNGEE.

This clone showed up just a few times. This CDR3 is CASSADSEQYF. For the CDR3, the DNA is TGTGCCAGCAGCGCGGACAGTGAGCAGTACTTC. This rearrangement joins TRBV9 to TRBJ2-7; perhaps TRBD1 as D (6 bases). The CDR3 is made up of 11 amino acids. V lost 3 bases to trimming and J lost 7 bases, with 8 bases between them. The germline V gene has CDR1 SGDLS and CDR2 YYNGEE.